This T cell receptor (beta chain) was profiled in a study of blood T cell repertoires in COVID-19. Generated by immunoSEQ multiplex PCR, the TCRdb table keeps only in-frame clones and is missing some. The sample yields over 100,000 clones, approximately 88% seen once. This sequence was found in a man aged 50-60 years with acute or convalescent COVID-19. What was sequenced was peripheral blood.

The CDR3 DNA reads as TGTGCCACCAGTGAGGGGACACTGGGGTACACAGATACGCAGTATTTT. Translating it yields CATSEGTLGYTDTQYF. This chain links TRBV24-1 with TRBJ2-3; weak D call: TRBD1 (6 bases). Germline CDR1 and CDR2: KGHDR and SFDVKD. This CDR3 is built from 16 residues. Trimming left V 4 bases short and J 2 bases short, with 15 bases between.